The rows below give T cell receptor beta chains drawn from one sample of a study of blood T cell repertoires in COVID-19. Data came from immunoSEQ multiplex PCR; TCRdb stores just in-frame clones and leaves some out. The top ten clones hold 4% to 5.5% of a sample with over 350,000 clones, 75% to 90% of them seen once. The sample taken for sequencing was peripheral blood. The receptor set was obtained from a woman in her 30s with acute or convalescent COVID-19. CDR3s include the opening cysteine and the closing phenylalanine or tryptophan. The D gene is left open where the match is weak. Clone size is not always given. Where it is, it says once, few, many or a class for expanded clones.

V	J	D	size	DNA	CDR3
TRBV3-1/TRBV3-2	TRBJ2-3	TRBD2	.	TGTGCCTCCGAGGGGAGGGGTACGCAGTATTTT	CASEGRGTQYF
TRBV6-6	TRBJ2-5	TRBD2	.	TGTGCCAGCAGGTCACTAGCGATTAGCAGTGGGGAGACCCAGTACTTC	CASRSLAISSGETQYF
TRBV4-1	TRBJ2-1	.	.	TGCGCCAGCAGCCAAGTAGGGAGGGGACACTACAATGAGCAGTTCTTC	CASSQVGRGHYNEQFF
TRBV11-1	TRBJ1-1	.	.	TGTGCCAGCAGCTTACAGGGAAACGAAGCTTTCTTT	CASSLQGNEAFF
TRBV6-1	TRBJ2-7	.	.	TGTGCCAGCAGTGAACGGAGTAACTCCTACGAGCAGTACTTC	CASSERSNSYEQYF
TRBV28	TRBJ2-1	TRBD2	once	TGTGCCAGCAACCTCCCACGGGGGGGGACGTACAATGAGCAGTTCTTC	CASNLPRGGTYNEQFF
TRBV11-3	TRBJ2-3	TRBD2	once	TGTGCCAGCAGCTTATTCGGGGGGGTTATTTCCACAGATACGCAGTATTTT	CASSLFGGVISTDTQYF
TRBV6-5	TRBJ1-2	TRBD1	.	TGTGCCAGCCGCAGGAGACAGGGGGCGATTGGCTACACCTTC	CASRRRQGAIGYTF
TRBV9	TRBJ2-7	TRBD1	once	TGTGCCAGCAGCGTGACAGGGATAAGCGAGCAGTACTTC	CASSVTGISEQYF
TRBV24-1	TRBJ1-4	TRBD1	.	TGTGCCACCAGTGATTACAGGGGCGGAAATGAAAAACTGTTTTTT	CATSDYRGGNEKLFF
TRBV28	TRBJ2-3	TRBD1	few	TGTGCCAGCAGGGACAGGGTTGGGACAGATACGCAGTATTTT	CASRDRVGTDTQYF
TRBV7-2	TRBJ1-2	TRBD1	.	TGTGCCAGCAGCATTAACGGACAGGGGAGCGGCTACACCTTC	CASSINGQGSGYTF
TRBV21-1	TRBJ1-1	.	.	TGTGCCAGCAGCAAACTCCCAGATTTGAACACTGAAGCTTTCTTT	CASSKLPDLNTEAFF
TRBV4-1	TRBJ2-3	TRBD2	.	TGCGCCAGCAAGGGCCTAGCGGGGGTCACAGATACGCAGTATTTT	CASKGLAGVTDTQYF
TRBV4-1	TRBJ1-2	TRBD1	.	TGCGCCAGCAGCCAAGATAGGGGGCAGGGCTACACCTTC	CASSQDRGQGYTF
TRBV2	TRBJ2-3	.	.	TGTGCCAGCAGTGGACAAGCCACAGATACGCAGTATTTT	CASSGQATDTQYF
TRBV7-2	TRBJ2-1	TRBD2	.	TGTGCCAGCAGCTTAGAAGCACTCGGGACTAGCCTCGATGAGCAGTTCTTC	CASSLEALGTSLDEQFF
TRBV10-3	TRBJ1-2	.	few	TGTGCCATTGGAGCGGGACCAAAATTCTATGGCTACACCTTC	CAIGAGPKFYGYTF
TRBV10-1	TRBJ2-3	.	.	TGCGCCAGCAGCCTGGGGGGAGGCGCAGATACGCAGTATTTT	CASSLGGGADTQYF
TRBV5-1	TRBJ1-1	.	few	TGCGCCAGCAGCTTGTCCCTCGGACAGAGGAACACTGAAGCTTTCTTT	CASSLSLGQRNTEAFF
TRBV12-5	TRBJ2-7	TRBD1	.	TGTGCTAGTGGTTCGGGGACAGCCTACACCTACGAGCAGTACTTC	CASGSGTAYTYEQYF
TRBV5-5	TRBJ1-6	.	.	TGTGCCAGCAGCTTGGGACAAGCCGATGGCTCACCCCTCCACTTT	CASSLGQADGSPLHF
TRBV5-1	TRBJ2-7	TRBD2	.	TGCGCCAGCAGCGTAACTAGCGGGGTTTCCTACGAGCAGTACTTC	CASSVTSGVSYEQYF
TRBV28	TRBJ2-3	TRBD2	.	TGTGCCAGCAGTTTCCCAGCCCCTTCCAGGACTAGCGGGGGGCCAAGACACACAGATACGCAGTATTTT	CASSFPAPSRTSGGPRHTDTQYF